The clone carrying this T cell receptor beta chain was seen a few times. These data originate in a study of blood T cell repertoires in COVID-19. The data were produced by immunoSEQ multiplex PCR, yet TCRdb's version contains in-frame clones alone and is incomplete. In the table there are a few hundred thousand clones, approximately 90% of which are singletons. The V and J ends lost 7 bases and 3 bases, in that order; junction bases with no gene match: 20. Germline CDR1 KGHSH, CDR2 LQKENI. The CDR3 contains 19 residues. V and J are TRBV18 and TRBJ1-3, with 8 positions matching TRBD1. This receptor was taken from a woman under 30 who had recovered from COVID-19. The material sequenced was PBMCs or T cells enriched from blood (not recorded which). The CDR3 protein is CASLTKLARGLICGNTIYF. The CDR3 bases are TGTGCCAGCTTAACGAAGTTAGCCAGGGGGCTAATATGTGGAAACACCATATATTTT.